Reported below is one T cell receptor (beta chain). Its antigen is not identified. The sample is drawn from a study of T cell responses to AZD1222 COVID-19 vaccine. CDR3 size: 15 residues. CDR1 and CDR2 from the germline V gene are SGHRS and YFSETQ. The V end lost 1 base, the J end lost 0 bases, and 10 bases lay between the germline ends. Produced via immunoSEQ multiplex PCR; TCRdb's table is partial and in-frame only. Of some 120,000 clones in the sample, approximately 80% were seen once. Study-level points and caveats: Donors skewed white British and female; clonal diversity was possibly underestimated. CD4 TCRs associated with vaccination spanned spike, dominating at 160-218 and 743-854.

This sequence was found in an adult who received the AZD1222 COVID-19 vaccine. The chain joins TRBV5-1 to TRBJ1-2; D ambiguous. Source: peripheral blood, taken 28 days after the second AZD1222 dose. CDR3 sequence (DNA): TGCGCCAGCAGCTTGTTGGCAGCAGCTAACTATGGCTACACCTTC. The encoded protein is CASSLLAAANYGYTF.